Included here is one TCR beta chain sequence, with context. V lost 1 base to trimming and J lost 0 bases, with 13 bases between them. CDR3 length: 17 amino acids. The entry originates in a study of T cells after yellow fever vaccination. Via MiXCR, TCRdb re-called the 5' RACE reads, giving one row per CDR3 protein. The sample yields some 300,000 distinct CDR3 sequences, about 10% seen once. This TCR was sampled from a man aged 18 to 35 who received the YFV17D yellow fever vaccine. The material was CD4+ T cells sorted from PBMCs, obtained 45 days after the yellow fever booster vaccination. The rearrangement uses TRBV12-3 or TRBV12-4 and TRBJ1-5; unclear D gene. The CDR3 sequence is CASSLGREIYSNQPQHF. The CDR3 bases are TGTGCCAGCAGTTTAGGCCGGGAGATATATAGCAATCAGCCCCAGCATTTT.